This T cell receptor (beta chain) originates from a study of shared clonotypes between healthy human individuals. Study findings and constraints: Expectations were that clonotype sharing among donors would be affected by sequencing depth.

This CDR3 contains 15 residues. After removal of 6 bases from V and 2 bases from J, the junction contained 10 bases not matched to a gene. The germline V gene encodes CDR1 MNHNS and CDR2 SASEGT. The protocol was immunoSEQ multiplex PCR, while the TCRdb copy is restricted to in-frame clones and leaves out a portion. The profile shows more than 450,000 clones, 79% of them singletons. Worth noting for this clone: The antigen is unknown.

Sequenced: PBMCs. J is TRBJ2-7 and V is TRBV6-1; 7 nucleotides agree with TRBD1. This sequence originates from a woman aged 35 to 49 in good health. Some clones in this sample may be carry-over from other donors' samples. In DNA form, the CDR3 reads TGTGCCAGCAGCGAGAGAGGGGACAGCGCCTACGAGCAGTACTTC. Amino acids: CASSERGDSAYEQYF.